The clone carrying this TCR beta chain appeared many times. Its antigen is not identified. The authors built TCR beta libraries using iRepertoire HTBI primers and Arm-PCR of CDR3 regions. TCRdb independently ran MiXCR on the multiplex PCR reads; one entry per CDR3 protein. The sample lists hundreds of thousands of distinct CDR3 sequences, roughly a fifth seen once, with just under 30% in the top ten. These data belong to a study of regulatory T cells in long-lasting Graves disease. Study results and limitations: Favored usage of TRBV28, TRBJ1-2 and TRBJ2-5 was recorded in persistent disease.

Time point indicated: persistent/refractory GD, antithyroid drugs over 5 years with positive TRAb. The TCR library was made from RNA that had been extracted from PBMCs in TRIzol. V lost 1 base to trimming and J lost 7 bases; unmatched junction nucleotides: 5. CDR1 SGHTA and CDR2 FQGNSA come from the germline V gene. This CDR3 comprises 14 residues. The TCR originated in a female donor with Graves disease. The chain recombines TRBV7-2 with TRBJ2-7, with 9 positions matching TRBD2. Specimen: peripheral blood mononuclear cells (PBMCs), collected when the disease was refractory, from a patient treated with antithyroid drugs. The CDR3 region has the DNA TGTGCCAGCAGCTTAGTAGCGGGGGAATTAGAGCAGTACTTC. Its translation: CASSLVAGELEQYF.